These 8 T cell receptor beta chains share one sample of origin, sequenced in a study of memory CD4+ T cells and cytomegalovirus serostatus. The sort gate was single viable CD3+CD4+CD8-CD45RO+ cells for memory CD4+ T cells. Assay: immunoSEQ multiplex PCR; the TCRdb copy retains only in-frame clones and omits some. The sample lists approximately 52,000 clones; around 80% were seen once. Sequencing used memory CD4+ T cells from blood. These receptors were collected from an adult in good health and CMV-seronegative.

The chain's CDR3 is CASRTNSYNSPLHF. The DNA for the CDR3 is TGTGCCAGTAGAACAAACTCCTATAATTCACCCCTCCACTTT. The chain carries TRBV19 and TRBJ1-6; unclear D gene. Trimming took off 6 bases at V and 0 bases at J, with 6 bases between the two ends. Germline lookup yields CDR1 LNHDA and CDR2 SQIVND (reference sequence). The CDR3 totals 14 residues.

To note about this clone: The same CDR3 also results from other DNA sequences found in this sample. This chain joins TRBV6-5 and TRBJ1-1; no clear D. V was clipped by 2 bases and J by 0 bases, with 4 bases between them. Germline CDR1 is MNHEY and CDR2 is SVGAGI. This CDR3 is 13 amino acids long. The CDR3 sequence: CASSYTVNTEAFF. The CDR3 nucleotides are TGTGCCAGCAGTTACACGGTGAACACTGAAGCTTTCTTT.

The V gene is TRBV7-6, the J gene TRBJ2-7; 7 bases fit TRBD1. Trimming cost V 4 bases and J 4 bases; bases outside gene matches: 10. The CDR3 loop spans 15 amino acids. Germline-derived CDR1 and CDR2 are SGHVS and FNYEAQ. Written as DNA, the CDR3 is TGTGCCAGCAGCTCATACTTGACAGGGCCTTACGAGCAGTACTTC. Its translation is CASSSYLTGPYEQYF. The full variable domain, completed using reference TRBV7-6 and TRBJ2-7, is GAGVSQSPRYKVTKRGQDVALRCDPISGHVSLYWYRQALGQGPEFLTYFNYEAQQDKSGLPNDRFSAERPEGSISTLTIQRTEQRDSAMYRCASSSYLTGPYEQYFGPGTRLTVT.

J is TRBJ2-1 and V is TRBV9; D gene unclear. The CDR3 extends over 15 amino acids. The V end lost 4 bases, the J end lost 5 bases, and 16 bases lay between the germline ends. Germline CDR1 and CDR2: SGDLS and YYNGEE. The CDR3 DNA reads TGTGCCAGCAGCCCGAACCTCAGAGGTAACAATGAGCAGTTCTTC. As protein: CASSPNLRGNNEQFF.

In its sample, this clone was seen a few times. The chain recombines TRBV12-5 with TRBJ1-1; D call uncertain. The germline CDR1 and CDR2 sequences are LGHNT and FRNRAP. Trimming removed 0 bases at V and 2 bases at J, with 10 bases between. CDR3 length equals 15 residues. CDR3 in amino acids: CASGLVHGSNTEAFF. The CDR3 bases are TGTGCTAGTGGTTTGGTACATGGTTCAAACACTGAAGCTTTCTTT.

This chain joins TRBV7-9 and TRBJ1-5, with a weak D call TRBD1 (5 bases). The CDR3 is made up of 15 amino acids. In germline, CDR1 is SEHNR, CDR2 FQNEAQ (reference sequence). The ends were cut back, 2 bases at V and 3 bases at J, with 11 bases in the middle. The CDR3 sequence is CASSLCGAPNQPQHF. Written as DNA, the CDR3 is TGTGCCAGCAGCTTATGCGGGGCCCCCAATCAGCCCCAGCATTTT. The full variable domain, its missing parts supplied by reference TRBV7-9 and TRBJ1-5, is DTGVSQNPRHKITKRGQNVTFRCDPISEHNRLYWYRQTLGQGPEFLTYFQNEAQLEKSRLLSDRFSAERPKGSFSTLEIQRTEQGDSAMYLCASSLCGAPNQPQHFGDGTRLSIL.

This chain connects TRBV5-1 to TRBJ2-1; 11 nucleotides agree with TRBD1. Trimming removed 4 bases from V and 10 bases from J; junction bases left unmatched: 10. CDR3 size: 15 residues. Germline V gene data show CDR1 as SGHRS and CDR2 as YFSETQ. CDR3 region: CASSPGDRGDQEQFF. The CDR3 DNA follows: TGCGCCAGCAGCCCTGGGGACAGGGGGGACCAGGAGCAGTTCTTC.

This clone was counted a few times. CDR3 sequence (DNA): TGTGCCACCGGGGGGATAGCCAAAAACATTCAGTACTTC. Translating it yields CATGGIAKNIQYF. The rearrangement joins TRBV15 to TRBJ2-4; D might be TRBD2 (6 bases). Looked up from germline, CDR1 is LNHNV and CDR2 is YYDKDF (reference sequence). Trimming removed 8 bases at V and 0 bases at J, with 8 bases between. CDR3 size: 13 residues.